This T cell receptor (beta chain) was profiled in a study of CD8+CD57+ T cells in acquired aplastic anemia. Overall study context: Sorted CD4+ and CD8+ cells gave a mean 3.2 ug DNA, range roughly 0.18 to 30 ug.

Study-level results: Patients and controls turned out to have 25 to 35 CD8+ CDR3 sequences in common.

Germline CDR1 reads SGHAT; CDR2 reads FQDESV (reference sequence). CDR3 length equals 16 residues. Sequencing involved patients with CD8+CD57+ cell expansion previously shown by flow cytometry. Both TCR beta VDJ combination and CDR3 sequence profiling were carried out. Genomic DNA was the template for this profiling. TCRdb used MiXCR to reprocess the reads, holding one entry per CDR3 protein. The data hold some 200,000 distinct CDR3 sequences, with roughly half observed a single time. On this clonotype itself: Its antigen is currently unknown. An end of the junction does not agree with germline; a read error may underlie this.

Source material: sorted CD4+, CD8+, or CD8+CD57+ T cells (not recorded which) from PBMCs. This TCR was recovered from a human donor with aplastic anemia. V gene TRBV11-1 combines with J gene TRBJ2-1; tentative D call: TRBD2 (6 bases). The CDR3 region has the DNA TGTGCCAGCAGCTTCGGACTAACATTCTCCTACAATGAGCGGTTCTTC. Translated, it gives CASSFGLTFSYNERFF. The whole variable domain, remainder taken from reference TRBV11-1 and TRBJ2-1, is EAEVAQSPRYKITEKSQAVAFWCDPISGHATLYWYRQILGQGPELLVQFQDESVVDDSQLPKDRFSAERLKGVDSTLKIQPAELGDSAMYLCASSFGLTFSYNERFFGPGTRLTVL.